A selection of T cell receptor beta chains follows, all from one sample in a study of post-analysis software for immune sequencing data. TCRdb fed the PCR reads into MiXCR, producing one record per CDR3 protein. Of hundreds of thousands of distinct CDR3 sequences listed, roughly three fifths are singletons. Material for sequencing was blood. The receptors derive from a girl aged 2 to 10 with multiple sclerosis. Each CDR3 is given with its conserved first and last residue. The D gene is left open where the match is weak. Clone size is shown for a subset of rows, as once, few, many or a class of expanded clone.

>NA|TRBJ1-2|NA|TRBV7-2
TGTGCCAGCAGCCAAACCGACCATGGCTACACCTTC
CASSQTDHGYTF
>NA|TRBJ2-7|TRBD2|TRBV2
TGTGCCAGCAGGGAAGGACTAGCGGGAGGGCATGAGCAGTACTTC
CASREGLAGGHEQYF
>NA|TRBJ2-1|TRBD2|TRBV4-1
TGCGCCAGCAGCCAAGGACTAGCAGCGCAGTTCTTC
CASSQGLAAQFF
>NA|TRBJ2-1|TRBD2|TRBV6-2/TRBV6-3
TGTGCCACCGACAGGACTAGCGGGGCCGATGAGCAGTTCTTC
CATDRTSGADEQFF
>once|TRBJ2-5|TRBD1|TRBV29-1
TGCAGCGTGCAACAGGGGTCAGAGTCCCAGTACTTC
CSVQQGSESQYF
>few|TRBJ2-1|NA|TRBV28
TGTGCCAGCAGGCTCGGACTCAGCTCCTACAATGAGCAGTTCTTC
CASRLGLSSYNEQFF
>NA|TRBJ1-1|NA|TRBV4-1
TGCGCCAGCAGCCACCAACGTAGGACTGAAGCTTTCTTT
CASSHQRRTEAFF
>few|TRBJ2-7|NA|TRBV10-1
TGCGCCAGCAGTGAATCGCGTATGGACTACGAGCAGTACTTC
CASSESRMDYEQYF
>once|TRBJ1-2|NA|TRBV6-5
TGTGCCAGCAGTTACTCGAGGACAGAAGCCCACTATGGCTACACCTTC
CASSYSRTEAHYGYTF
>NA|TRBJ2-3|NA|TRBV11-2
TGTGCCAGCAGCTTAGAACAGGGTGATACGCAGTATTTT
CASSLEQGDTQYF
>NA|TRBJ1-2|NA|TRBV6-5
TGTGCCAGCAGTTATCACGGACAGCAGTATGGCTACACCTTC
CASSYHGQQYGYTF
>NA|TRBJ2-1|TRBD2|TRBV29-1
TGCAGCCCCCCCCGGACTAGCAGATACAATGAGCAGTTCTTC
CSPPRTSRYNEQFF
>NA|TRBJ2-5|NA|TRBV12-3/TRBV12-4
TGTGCCAGCAGCGCACCCTACGGAGAGACCCAGTACTTC
CASSAPYGETQYF
>NA|TRBJ2-1|TRBD1|TRBV9
TGTGCCAGCAGCCTCCGACAGGGCATGTTCCATGAGCAGTTCTTC
CASSLRQGMFHEQFF
>NA|TRBJ1-2|NA|TRBV7-9
TGTGCCAGACTAGGCGCTCGAAACTATGGCTACACCTTC
CARLGARNYGYTF
>NA|TRBJ2-3|TRBD2|TRBV20-1
TGCAGTGCTGGGGATAGCGGGAGCACAGATACGCAGTATTTT
CSAGDSGSTDTQYF
>NA|TRBJ2-3|NA|TRBV29-1
TGCAGCGTTGGGTCAAACAGCCCTAGCACAGATACGCAGTATTTT
CSVGSNSPSTDTQYF
>few|TRBJ2-3|NA|TRBV9
TGTGCCAGCAGCGTAGTGGCAGATACGCAGTATTTT
CASSVVADTQYF
>NA|TRBJ2-2|TRBD2|TRBV29-1
TGCAGCGTTGAGATAGACCTAGCGGGGGGAACGAACACCGGGGAGCTGTTTTTT
CSVEIDLAGGTNTGELFF
>NA|TRBJ2-1|NA|TRBV10-3
TGTGCCATCAAACAGGCGGGACGTAACAATGAGCAGTTCTTC
CAIKQAGRNNEQFF
>few|TRBJ2-1|TRBD1|TRBV6-1
TGTGCCAGCAGTGAAGACCCGGGACAGGGGAATGATGAGCAGTTCTTC
CASSEDPGQGNDEQFF
>NA|TRBJ2-7|NA|TRBV7-8
TGTGCCAGCAGCAATAGGGGACTCTGGTCCTACGAGCAGTACTTC
CASSNRGLWSYEQYF
>NA|TRBJ1-5|NA|TRBV29-1
TGCAGCGTTGAGCGGACAAATCAGCCCCAGCATTTT
CSVERTNQPQHF
>NA|TRBJ2-1|TRBD1|TRBV20-1
TGCAGTGCCTCCGGGACAGGGGACCTATTCTACAATGAGCAGTTCTTC
CSASGTGDLFYNEQFF
>NA|TRBJ2-3|NA|TRBV12-3/TRBV12-4
TGTGCCAGCAGTTCAATACTTAAGAGCACAGATACGCAGTATTTT
CASSSILKSTDTQYF
>NA|TRBJ2-1|NA|TRBV14
TGTGCCAGCAGCCAAGAAGAGGGACTTCCCTACAATGAGCAGTTCTTC
CASSQEEGLPYNEQFF
>NA|TRBJ1-6|NA|TRBV29-1
TGCAGCGTTGAAGATATGGGAAACCTCCACTTT
CSVEDMGNLHF
>NA|TRBJ2-1|TRBD2|TRBV11-2
TGTGCCGGCAGCTTAGATCTAGCGGGAGGCTACAATGAGCAGTTCTTC
CAGSLDLAGGYNEQFF
>NA|TRBJ1-5|TRBD1|TRBV28
TGTGCCAGCAGTCTAAGGACAGGGGGCAATCAGCCCCAGCATTTT
CASSLRTGGNQPQHF
>NA|TRBJ1-6|NA|TRBV20-1
TGCAGTGCTCGCCGGGGGGGTACCTATAATTCACCCCTCCACTTT
CSARRGGTYNSPLHF
>few|TRBJ2-7|NA|TRBV5-1
TGCGCCAGCAGCTTGGGGGAGTACGAGCAGTACTTC
CASSLGEYEQYF
>NA|TRBJ2-1|TRBD2|TRBV12-3/TRBV12-4
TGTGCCAGCAGTCCCGGACTAGCGCCCTACAATGAGCAGTTCTTC
CASSPGLAPYNEQFF
>NA|TRBJ2-3|NA|TRBV24-1
TGTGCCACCAGTGATTTTGGCAGGGAAAAAGATACGCAGTATTTT
CATSDFGREKDTQYF
>NA|TRBJ2-5|TRBD2|TRBV3-1
TGTGCCAGCAGCCCCGGGACTAGCGCGGGCAAAGAGACCCAGTACTTC
CASSPGTSAGKETQYF
>NA|TRBJ2-7|TRBD2|TRBV4-2
TGTGCCAGCAGCCAGCTAGCGGGAGATCCCTACGAGCAGTACTTC
CASSQLAGDPYEQYF
>NA|TRBJ2-3|NA|TRBV18
TGTGCCAGCTCCCCCACGGGAGCCTACACAGATACGCAGTATTTT
CASSPTGAYTDTQYF
>NA|TRBJ1-2|TRBD1|TRBV29-1
TGCAGCGTTGAGGCCACAGGGGTCTATGGCTACACCTTC
CSVEATGVYGYTF
>NA|TRBJ2-1|NA|TRBV29-1
TGCAGCGTTGTACGAATCGGGGGGCAGTTCTTC
CSVVRIGGQFF
>NA|TRBJ2-5|NA|TRBV14
TGTGCCAGCAGCCTCCGAGGGCGCGATGGGGGGACCCAGTACTTC
CASSLRGRDGGTQYF
>few|TRBJ2-4|NA|TRBV15
TGTGCCACCAGCAGCGACCTCCCCTTAATCTTAGACGGGGCCAAAAACATTCAGTACTTC
CATSSDLPLILDGAKNIQYF
>NA|TRBJ1-1|TRBD1|TRBV5-1
TGCGCCAGCAGCTTGGGGGGGGCAGGGGGCAGCAACACTGAAGCTTTCTTT
CASSLGGAGGSNTEAFF
>NA|TRBJ2-1|TRBD2|TRBV20-1
TGCAGTGCTAGAGTCGGCGGGGGGGCCACGTTGGATGAGCAGTTCTTC
CSARVGGGATLDEQFF
>NA|TRBJ2-7|NA|TRBV5-1
TGCGCCAGCAGCCAAAACACCTACGAGCAGTACTTC
CASSQNTYEQYF
>NA|TRBJ1-5|NA|TRBV6-6
TGTGCCAGCAGCCTCGGACCTAGATCCAATCAGCCCCAGCATTTT
CASSLGPRSNQPQHF
>NA|TRBJ1-1|NA|TRBV5-1
TGCGCCAGCAGCTTGACGGCACGGAACACTGAAGCTTTCTTT
CASSLTARNTEAFF
>NA|TRBJ2-6|TRBD1|TRBV29-1
TGCAGCGTTGATGATGTCAGGGGGCGCGGGGCCAACGTCCTGACTTTC
CSVDDVRGRGANVLTF
>NA|TRBJ2-7|NA|TRBV5-1
TGCGCCAGCAGGCTCCAAGCACAAGGCGAGCAGTACTTC
CASRLQAQGEQYF
>few|TRBJ2-3|TRBD2|TRBV7-9
TGTGCCAGCAGCCACGCGCGGGGGAAGGATACGCAGTATTTT
CASSHARGKDTQYF
>NA|TRBJ2-4|NA|TRBV24-1
TGTGCCACCAAGCCGGTCCGCGGTCTCAGGGAGCAGTACTTC
CATKPVRGLREQYF